Below, one T cell receptor beta chain is given with its context. This entry belongs to a study of blood T cell repertoires in COVID-19. Study-level background: Acute and convalescent COVID-19 specimens originated in the United States, Italy and Spain.

What the recovered Cohort 3 donors had was two negative PCRs, clearance, or symptom resolution. This CDR3 has 14 amino acids. Germline loops: CDR1 MDHEN, CDR2 SYDVKM. The V and J ends lost 7 bases and 4 bases respectively, with 17 bases between them. In the source study's methods: For nucleated cells, counts were estimated from reference gene primer amplification. This table comes from immunoSEQ multiplex PCR, and its TCRdb copy is limited to in-frame clones, with some not included. That table gives V, J and clone size, and the DNA gave D and trimming. The table records about 190,000 clones, around 85% of them present only once.

The chain combines TRBV28 with TRBJ2-7; D call uncertain. Sequenced sample: PBMCs or T cells enriched from blood (not recorded which). This sequence was found in a woman aged 25 to 39 who had recovered from COVID-19. The DNA of the CDR3 is TGTGCCAGCATAGGAGAGCTTGCTTCATACGAGCAGTACTTC. It specifies CASIGELASYEQYF.